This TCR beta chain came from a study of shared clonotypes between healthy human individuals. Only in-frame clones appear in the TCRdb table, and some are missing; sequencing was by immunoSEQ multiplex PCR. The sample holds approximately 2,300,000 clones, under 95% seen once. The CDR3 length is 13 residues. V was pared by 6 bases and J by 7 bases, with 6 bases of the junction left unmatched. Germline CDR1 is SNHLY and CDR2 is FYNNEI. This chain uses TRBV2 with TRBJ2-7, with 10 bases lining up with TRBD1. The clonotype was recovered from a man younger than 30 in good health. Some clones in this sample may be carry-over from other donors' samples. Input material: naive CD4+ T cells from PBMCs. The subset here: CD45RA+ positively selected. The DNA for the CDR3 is TGTGCCAGCAGGACAGGGGGCAGAGAGGAGCAGTACTTC. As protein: CASRTGGREEQYF.